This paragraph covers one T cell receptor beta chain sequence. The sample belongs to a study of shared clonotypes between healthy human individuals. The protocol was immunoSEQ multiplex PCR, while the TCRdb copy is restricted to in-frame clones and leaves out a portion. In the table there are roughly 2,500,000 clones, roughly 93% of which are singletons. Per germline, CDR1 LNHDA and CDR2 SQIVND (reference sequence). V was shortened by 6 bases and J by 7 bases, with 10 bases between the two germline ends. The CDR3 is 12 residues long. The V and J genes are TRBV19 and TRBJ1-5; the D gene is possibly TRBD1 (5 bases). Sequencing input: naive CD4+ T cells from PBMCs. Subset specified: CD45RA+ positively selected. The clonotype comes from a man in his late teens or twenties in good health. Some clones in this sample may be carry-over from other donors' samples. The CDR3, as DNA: TGTGCCAGTAGCCCAGGGTACCAGCCCCAGCATTTT. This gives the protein CASSPGYQPQHF.